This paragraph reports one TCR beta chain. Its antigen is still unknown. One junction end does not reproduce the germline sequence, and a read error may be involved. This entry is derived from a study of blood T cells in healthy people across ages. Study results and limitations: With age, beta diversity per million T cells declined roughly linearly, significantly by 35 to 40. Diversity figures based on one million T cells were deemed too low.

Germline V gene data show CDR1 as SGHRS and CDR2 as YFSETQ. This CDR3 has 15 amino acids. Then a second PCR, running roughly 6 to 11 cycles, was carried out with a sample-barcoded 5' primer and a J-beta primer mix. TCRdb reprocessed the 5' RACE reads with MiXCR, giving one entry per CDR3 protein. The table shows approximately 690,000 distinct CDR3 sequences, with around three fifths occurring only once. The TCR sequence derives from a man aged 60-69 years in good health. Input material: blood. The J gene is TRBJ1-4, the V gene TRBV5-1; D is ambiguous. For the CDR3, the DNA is TGTGCCAGCAGTTTAGGAGCAACAACTAATGAAAAACTGTTTTTT. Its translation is CASSLGATTNEKLFF.